The source of this TCR beta chain is a study of blood T cell repertoires in COVID-19. Only in-frame clones appear in the TCRdb table, and some are missing; sequencing was by immunoSEQ multiplex PCR. The sample has 140,000 or so clones, under 85% seen once; the top ten hold 1.6%. The CDR3 length is 14 residues. CDR1 is LNHDA and CDR2 is SQIVND in the germline V gene (reference sequence). V lost 7 bases to trimming and J lost 5 bases, with 18 bases between them. The sequencing sample was made of PBMCs or T cells enriched from blood (not recorded which). This receptor was identified in a woman younger than 35 who had been exposed to COVID-19. The V call is TRBV19, the J call TRBJ2-7; weak D call: TRBD2 (6 bases). This chain's CDR3 is CASKGAGYTNEQYF. In nucleotides, the CDR3 is TGTGCCAGTAAAGGTGCGGGGTATACGAACGAGCAGTACTTC.